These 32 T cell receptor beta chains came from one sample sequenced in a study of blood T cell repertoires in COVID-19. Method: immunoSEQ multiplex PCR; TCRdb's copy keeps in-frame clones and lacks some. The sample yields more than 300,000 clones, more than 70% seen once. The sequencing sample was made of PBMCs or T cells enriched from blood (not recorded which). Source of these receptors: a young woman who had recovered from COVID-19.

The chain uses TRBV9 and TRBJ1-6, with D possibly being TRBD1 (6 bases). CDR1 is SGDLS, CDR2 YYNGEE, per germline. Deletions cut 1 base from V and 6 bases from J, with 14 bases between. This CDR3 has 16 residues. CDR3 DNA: TGTGCCAGCAGCGTAAGCCCGACAGGCCGTAATTCACCCCTCCACTTT. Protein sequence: CASSVSPTGRNSPLHF.

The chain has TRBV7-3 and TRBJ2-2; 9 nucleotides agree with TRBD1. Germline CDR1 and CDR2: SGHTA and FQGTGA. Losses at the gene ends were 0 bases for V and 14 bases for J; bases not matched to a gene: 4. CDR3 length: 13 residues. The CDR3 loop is CASSLTGTGNLFF. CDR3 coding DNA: TGTGCCAGCAGCTTAACCGGGACAGGGAATCTGTTTTTT.

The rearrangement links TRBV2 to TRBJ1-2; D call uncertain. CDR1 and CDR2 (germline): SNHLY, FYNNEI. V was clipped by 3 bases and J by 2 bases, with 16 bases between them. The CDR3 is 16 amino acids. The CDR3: CASSDRNRRSNYGYTF. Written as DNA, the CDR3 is TGTGCCAGCAGTGATAGGAATCGGCGGTCCAACTATGGCTACACCTTC.

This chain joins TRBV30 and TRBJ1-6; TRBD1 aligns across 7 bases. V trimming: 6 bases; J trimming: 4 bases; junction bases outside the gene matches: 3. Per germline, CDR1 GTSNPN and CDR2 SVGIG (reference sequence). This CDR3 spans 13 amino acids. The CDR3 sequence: CACPDRYNSPLHF. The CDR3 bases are TGTGCCTGCCCGGACAGGTATAATTCACCCCTCCACTTT.

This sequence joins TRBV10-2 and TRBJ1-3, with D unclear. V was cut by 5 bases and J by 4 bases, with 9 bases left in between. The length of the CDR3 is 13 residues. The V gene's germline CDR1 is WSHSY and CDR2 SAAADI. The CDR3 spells CASSNDWGNTIYF. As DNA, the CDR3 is TGCGCCAGCAGTAATGACTGGGGAAACACCATATATTTT.

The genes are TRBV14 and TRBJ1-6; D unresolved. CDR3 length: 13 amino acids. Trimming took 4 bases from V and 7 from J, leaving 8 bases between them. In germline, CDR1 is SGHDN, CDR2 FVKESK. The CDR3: CASSRVQNSPLHF. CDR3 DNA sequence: TGTGCCAGCAGCCGCGTACAGAATTCACCCCTCCACTTT. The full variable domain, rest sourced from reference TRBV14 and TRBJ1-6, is EAGVTQFPSHSVIEKGQTVTLRCDPISGHDNLYWYRRVMGKEIKFLLHFVKESKQDESGMPNNRFLAERTGGTYSTLKVQPAELEDSGVYFCASSRVQNSPLHFGNGTRLTVT.

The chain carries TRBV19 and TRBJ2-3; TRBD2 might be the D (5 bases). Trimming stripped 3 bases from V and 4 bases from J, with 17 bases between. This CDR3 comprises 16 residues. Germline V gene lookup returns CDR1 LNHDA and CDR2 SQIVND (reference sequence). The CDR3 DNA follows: TGTGCCAGTAGTATGAGGGAATTTCCGTGGGCAGATACGCAGTATTTT. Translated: CASSMREFPWADTQYF.

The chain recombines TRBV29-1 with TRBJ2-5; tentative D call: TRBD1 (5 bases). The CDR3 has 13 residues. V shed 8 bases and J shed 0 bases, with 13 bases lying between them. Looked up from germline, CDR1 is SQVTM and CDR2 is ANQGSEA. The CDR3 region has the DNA TGCAGCACCGATGGACATTACCAAGAGACCCAGTACTTC. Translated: CSTDGHYQETQYF.

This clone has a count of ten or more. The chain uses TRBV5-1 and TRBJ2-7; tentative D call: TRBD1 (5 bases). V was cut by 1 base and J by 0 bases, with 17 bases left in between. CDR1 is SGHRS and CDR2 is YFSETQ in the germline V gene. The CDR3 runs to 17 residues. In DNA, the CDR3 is TGCGCCAGCAGCTTGAACCGTTCAGGGTTAAACTCCTACGAGCAGTACTTC. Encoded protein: CASSLNRSGLNSYEQYF.

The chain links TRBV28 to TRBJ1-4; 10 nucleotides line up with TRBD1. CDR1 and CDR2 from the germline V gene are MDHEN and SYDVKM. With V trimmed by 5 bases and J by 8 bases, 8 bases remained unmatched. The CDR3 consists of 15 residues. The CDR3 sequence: CASSPKDRGWEKLFF. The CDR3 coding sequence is TGTGCCAGCAGTCCCAAGGACAGGGGGTGGGAAAAACTGTTTTTT.

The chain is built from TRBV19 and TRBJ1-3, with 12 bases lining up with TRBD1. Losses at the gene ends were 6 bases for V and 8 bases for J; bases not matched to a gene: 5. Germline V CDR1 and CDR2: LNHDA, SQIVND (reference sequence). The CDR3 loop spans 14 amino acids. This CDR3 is CASSAGQGAYTIYF. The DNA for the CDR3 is TGTGCCAGTAGCGCGGGACAGGGGGCATACACCATATATTTT.

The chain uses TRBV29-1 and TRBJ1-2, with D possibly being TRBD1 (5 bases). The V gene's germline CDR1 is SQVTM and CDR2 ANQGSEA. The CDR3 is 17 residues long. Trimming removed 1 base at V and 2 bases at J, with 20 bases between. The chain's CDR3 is CSVEGWDSWGANYGYTF. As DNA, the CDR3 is TGCAGCGTTGAAGGGTGGGACTCCTGGGGCGCCAACTATGGCTACACCTTC.

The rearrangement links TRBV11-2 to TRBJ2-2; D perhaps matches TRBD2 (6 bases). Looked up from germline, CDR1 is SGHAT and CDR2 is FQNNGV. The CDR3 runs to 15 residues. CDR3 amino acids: CATRSGGVNTGELFF. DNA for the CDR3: TGTGCGACCAGGTCTGGCGGGGTCAACACCGGGGAGCTGTTTTTT.

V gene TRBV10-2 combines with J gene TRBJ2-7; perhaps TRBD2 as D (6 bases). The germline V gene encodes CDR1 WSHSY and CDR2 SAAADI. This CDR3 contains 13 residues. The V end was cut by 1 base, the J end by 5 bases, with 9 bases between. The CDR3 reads CASSELGGNEQYF. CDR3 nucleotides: TGCGCCAGCAGTGAGTTGGGAGGCAACGAGCAGTACTTC.

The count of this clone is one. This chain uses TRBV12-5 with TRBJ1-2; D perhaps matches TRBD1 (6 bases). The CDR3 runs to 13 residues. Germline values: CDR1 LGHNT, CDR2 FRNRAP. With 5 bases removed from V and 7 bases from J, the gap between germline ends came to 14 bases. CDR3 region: CASGITGNGGYTF. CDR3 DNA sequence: TGTGCTAGTGGTATAACAGGGAATGGTGGCTACACCTTC.

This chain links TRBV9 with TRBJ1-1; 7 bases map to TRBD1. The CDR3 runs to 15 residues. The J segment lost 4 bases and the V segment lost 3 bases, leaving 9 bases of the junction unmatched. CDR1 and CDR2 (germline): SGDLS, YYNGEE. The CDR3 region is CASSASDRVGTEAFF. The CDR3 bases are TGTGCCAGCAGCGCATCCGACAGGGTGGGCACTGAAGCTTTCTTT.

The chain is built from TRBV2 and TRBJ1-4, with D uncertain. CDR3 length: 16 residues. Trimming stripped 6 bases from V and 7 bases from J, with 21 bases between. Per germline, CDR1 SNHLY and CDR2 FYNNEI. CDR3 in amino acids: CASSKNRAGSSEKLFF. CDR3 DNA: TGTGCCAGCAGCAAAAACCGTGCGGGCTCGAGTGAAAAACTGTTTTTT.

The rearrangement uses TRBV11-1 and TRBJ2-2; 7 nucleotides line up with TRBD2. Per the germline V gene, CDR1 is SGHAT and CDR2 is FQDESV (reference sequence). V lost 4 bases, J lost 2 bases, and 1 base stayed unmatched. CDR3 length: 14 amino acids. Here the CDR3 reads CASSWDYNTGELFF. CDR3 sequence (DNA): TGTGCCAGCAGCTGGGACTACAACACCGGGGAGCTGTTTTTT.

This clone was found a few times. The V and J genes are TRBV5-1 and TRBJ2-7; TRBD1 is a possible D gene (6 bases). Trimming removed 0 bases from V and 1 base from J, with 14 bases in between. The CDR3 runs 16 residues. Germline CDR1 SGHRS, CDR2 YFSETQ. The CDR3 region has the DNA TGCGCCAGCAGCTTGGAGCTGTGGGACACATCCTACGAGCAGTACTTC. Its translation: CASSLELWDTSYEQYF. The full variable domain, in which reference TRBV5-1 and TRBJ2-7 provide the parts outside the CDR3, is KAGVTQTPRYLIKTRGQQVTLSCSPISGHRSVSWYQQTPGQGLQFLFEYFSETQRNKGNFPGRFSGRQFSNSRSEMNVSTLELGDSALYLCASSLELWDTSYEQYFGPGTRLTVT.

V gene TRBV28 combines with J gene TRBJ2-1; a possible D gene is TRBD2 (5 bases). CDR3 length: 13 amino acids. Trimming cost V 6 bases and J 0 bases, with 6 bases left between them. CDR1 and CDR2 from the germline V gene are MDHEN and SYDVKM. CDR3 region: CASRGSSYNEQFF. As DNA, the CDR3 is TGTGCCAGCAGGGGGAGCTCCTACAATGAGCAGTTCTTC.

The CDR3 is CASSVGASGSPDTQYF. Written as DNA, the CDR3 is TGTGCCAGCAGCGTAGGTGCTAGCGGGAGCCCAGATACGCAGTATTTT. The chain uses TRBV9 and TRBJ2-3; 10 positions match TRBD2. This CDR3 comprises 16 residues. J was trimmed by 4 bases and V by 0 bases; bases with no gene match: 5. CDR1 SGDLS and CDR2 YYNGEE come from the germline V gene.

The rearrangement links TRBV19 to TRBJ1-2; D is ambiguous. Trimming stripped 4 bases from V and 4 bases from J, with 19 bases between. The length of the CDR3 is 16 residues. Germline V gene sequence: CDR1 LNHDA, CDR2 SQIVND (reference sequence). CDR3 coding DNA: TGTGCCAGTAGTACTACCTTTGGGCAGAGTAGCTATGGCTACACCTTC. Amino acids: CASSTTFGQSSYGYTF.

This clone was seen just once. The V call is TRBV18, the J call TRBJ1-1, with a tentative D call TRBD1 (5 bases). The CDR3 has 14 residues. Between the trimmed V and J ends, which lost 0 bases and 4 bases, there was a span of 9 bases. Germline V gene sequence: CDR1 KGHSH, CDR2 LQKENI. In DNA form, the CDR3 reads TGTGCCAGCTCACCACCGGGGGGGGGCACTGAAGCTTTCTTT. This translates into CASSPPGGGTEAFF. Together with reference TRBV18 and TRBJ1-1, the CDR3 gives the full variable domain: NAGVMQNPRHLVRRRGQEARLRCSPMKGHSHVYWYRQLPEEGLKFMVYLQKENIIDESGMPKERFSAEFPKEGPSILRIQQVVRGDSAAYFCASSPPGGGTEAFFGQGTRLTVV.

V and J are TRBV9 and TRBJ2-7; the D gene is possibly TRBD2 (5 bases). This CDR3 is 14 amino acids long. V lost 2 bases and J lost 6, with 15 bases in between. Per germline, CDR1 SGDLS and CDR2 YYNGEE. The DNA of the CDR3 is TGTGCCAGCAGCGTGGGAGCAGGCACGGCCGAGCAGTACTTC. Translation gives CASSVGAGTAEQYF.

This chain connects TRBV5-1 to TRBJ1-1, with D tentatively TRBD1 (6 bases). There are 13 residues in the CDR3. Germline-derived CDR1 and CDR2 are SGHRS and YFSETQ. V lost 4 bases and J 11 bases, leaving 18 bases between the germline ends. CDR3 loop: CASSPNREGGAFF. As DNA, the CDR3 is TGCGCCAGCAGCCCGAACAGGGAAGGCGGCGCTTTCTTT.

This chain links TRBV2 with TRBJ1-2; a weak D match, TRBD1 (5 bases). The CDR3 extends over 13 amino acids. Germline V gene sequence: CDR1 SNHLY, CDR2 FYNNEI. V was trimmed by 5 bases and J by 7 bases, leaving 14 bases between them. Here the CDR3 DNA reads TGTGCCAGCAGTCCGATGGCAGGGCGTGGCTACACCTTC. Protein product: CASSPMAGRGYTF.

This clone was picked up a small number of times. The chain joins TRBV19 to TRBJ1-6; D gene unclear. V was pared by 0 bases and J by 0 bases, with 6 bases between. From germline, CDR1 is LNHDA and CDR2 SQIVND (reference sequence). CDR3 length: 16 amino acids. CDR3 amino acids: CASSIEHSSYNSPLHF. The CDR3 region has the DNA TGTGCCAGTAGTATAGAACACAGCTCCTATAATTCACCCCTCCACTTT.

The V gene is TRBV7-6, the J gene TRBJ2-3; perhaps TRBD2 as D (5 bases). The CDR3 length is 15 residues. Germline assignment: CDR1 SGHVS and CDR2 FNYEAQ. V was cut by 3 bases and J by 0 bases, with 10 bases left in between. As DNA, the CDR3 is TGTGCCAGCAGCTTCGGGCAGCGGAGCACAGATACGCAGTATTTT. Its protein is CASSFGQRSTDTQYF.

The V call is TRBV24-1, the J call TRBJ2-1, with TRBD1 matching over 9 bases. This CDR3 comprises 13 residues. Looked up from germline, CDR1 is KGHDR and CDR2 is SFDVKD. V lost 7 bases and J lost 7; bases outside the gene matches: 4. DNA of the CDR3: TGTGCCACCAGCCCACAGGGGGCGAATGAGCAGTTCTTC. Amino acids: CATSPQGANEQFF.

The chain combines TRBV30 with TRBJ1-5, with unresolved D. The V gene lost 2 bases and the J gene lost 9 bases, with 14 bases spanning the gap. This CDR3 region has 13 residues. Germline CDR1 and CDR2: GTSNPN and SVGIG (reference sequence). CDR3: CAWSPRRLRPQHF. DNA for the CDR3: TGTGCCTGGAGTCCCCGCAGGTTGCGGCCCCAGCATTTT.

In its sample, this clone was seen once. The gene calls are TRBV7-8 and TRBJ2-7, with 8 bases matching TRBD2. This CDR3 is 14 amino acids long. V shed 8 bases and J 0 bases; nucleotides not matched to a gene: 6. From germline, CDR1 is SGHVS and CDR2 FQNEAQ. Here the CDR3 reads CASEVAGGSYEQYF. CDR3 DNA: TGTGCCAGCGAGGTGGCGGGGGGCTCCTACGAGCAGTACTTC.

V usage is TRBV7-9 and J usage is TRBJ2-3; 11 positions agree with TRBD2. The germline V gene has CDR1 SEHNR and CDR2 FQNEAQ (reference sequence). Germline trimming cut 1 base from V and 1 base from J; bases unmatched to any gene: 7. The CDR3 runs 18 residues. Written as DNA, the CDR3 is TGTGCCAGCAGCTTAGTGACTAGCGGGGACTTGGGCACAGATACGCAGTATTTT. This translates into CASSLVTSGDLGTDTQYF.